The TCR beta chain under discussion was sequenced for a study of vaccination and CD4 T cells after COVID-19. Notes on this clonotype: Its specificity is not known.

Sequencing of cultured CD4+ T cell DNA used the Oncomine TCR Beta short-read assay. TCRdb processed the PCR reads anew with MiXCR; each CDR3 protein has one entry. This sample has over 5,000 distinct CDR3 sequences, with about 43% found just once. Treatment: approximately 9-day PBMC culture with coronavirus spike peptide pools or control peptides (ViraFEST assay). The V gene's germline CDR1 is MNHEY and CDR2 SMNVEV (reference sequence). This CDR3 has 13 residues. Trimming took off 5 bases at V and 8 bases at J, with 15 bases between the two ends. The TCR comes from a human donor who had recovered from COVID-19. Input material: CD4+ T cells from blood, cultured in vitro. This chain uses TRBV27 with TRBJ1-2; D gene uncertain. CDR3 nucleotide sequence: TGTGCCAGCAGTCCGACGGCGGATAGAGGCTACACCTTC. Its translation is CASSPTADRGYTF.